This T cell receptor (beta chain) derives from a study of spatial heterogeneity in lung cancer. TCRdb analysed the 5' RACE reads with MiXCR anew, one entry per CDR3 protein. The table records approximately 24,000 distinct CDR3 sequences, 4% to 5% of them present only once. The CDR3 has 15 residues. CDR1 and CDR2 from the germline V gene are MNHEY and SVGAGI. About this clonotype: Since a much larger clone is just one base distant, this may be a read error.

Time point here: sample taken at primary tumor resection. The V and J genes are TRBV6-5 and TRBJ1-5; no reliable D call. This TCR derives from a male donor with early-stage non-small cell lung cancer. Here the sequenced sample was PBMCs, taken at surgery. The CDR3 DNA follows: TGTGCCGGCAGTTACTCGAGTCAGTCCAATCAGCCCCAGCATTTT. It encodes CAGSYSSQSNQPQHF.